This T cell receptor beta chain was identified during a study of radiation and T cells in renal cell carcinoma. Germline V CDR1 and CDR2: LGHNA, YNFKEQ. Trimming cost V 4 bases and J 6 bases; bases outside gene matches: 8. The CDR3 has 15 residues. The method was immunoSEQ multiplex PCR; TCRdb's version includes in-frame clones alone and lacks a portion of them. Of 50,000 to 75,000 clones in the sample, around 80% are singletons; the top ten hold 6% to 8%. Time point denoted: baseline pretreatment blood. Treatment specified: 15 Gy SBRT to primary tumor, nephrectomy 4 weeks later. The gene calls are TRBV4-2 and TRBJ2-1; 8 bases align to TRBD2. The clonotype comes from a man aged 60-69 years with renal cell carcinoma. Sequenced material: blood, taken from a patient whose treatment included radiotherapy and nephrectomy. CDR3 bases: TGTGCCAGCAGCCTGGGACTAGGGGATCCCAATGAGCAGTTCTTC. Protein sequence: CASSLGLGDPNEQFF.